This TCR beta chain was found in a study of OX40 agonist ivuxolimab in advanced cancers. As for the study in general: Dose-escalation subjects each had hepatocellular carcinoma, melanoma, renal cell or head and neck cancer. Notes on the study in general: CD8+ T cells were the subset that, on average, had more expanded clones than CD4+. Certain nonresponders likewise exhibited a low normalized T-cell clonal expansion. At 0.1 to 3.0 mg/kg and by week 6, clonal expansion occurred in CD4+ and CD8+ blood T cells.

Germline CDR1 reads LNHNV; CDR2 reads YYDKDF (reference sequence). This CDR3 is 16 amino acids long. The J segment lost 0 bases and the V segment lost 4 bases, leaving 9 bases of the junction unmatched. In its sample, this clone was seen once. Its antigen is currently unknown. The table came from immunoSEQ multiplex PCR; TCRdb's copy has only in-frame clones and leaves some out. The sample lists around 53,000 clones, 79% occurring once. The input for sequencing was CD4+ or CD8+ T cells sorted from blood, taken in a trial of the OX40 agonist ivuxolimab. This receptor was taken from an adult with an advanced solid tumor such as melanoma, head and neck, liver or kidney cancer. The rearrangement joins TRBV15 to TRBJ2-7; 7 bases line up with TRBD2. This CDR3 reads CATSKKTGTNSYEQYF. The CDR3 DNA sequence: TGTGCCACCAGCAAAAAAACCGGGACTAACTCCTACGAGCAGTACTTC.